This T cell receptor (beta chain) was found in a study of T cell changes during pregnancy in multiple sclerosis. CDR3 size: 19 residues. Deletions cut 1 base from V and 3 bases from J, with 24 bases between. CDR1 and CDR2 (germline): PRHDT, FYEKMQ (reference sequence). Here immunoSEQ multiplex PCR was the method, and the copy in TCRdb shows in-frame clones only, minus some. The data show approximately 23,000 clones, more than 85% seen once. The receptor's source is a female donor with multiple sclerosis, enrolled in a pregnancy study. V and J are TRBV13 and TRBJ1-2, with TRBD1 as a possible D gene (6 bases). The specimen was CD8+ T cells from peripheral blood mononuclear cells, collected in the first trimester of pregnancy. CDR3 sequence: CASSLEDGQGQGKDYGYTF. CDR3 coding DNA: TGTGCCAGCAGCTTAGAAGACGGGCAGGGACAAGGGAAGGACTATGGCTACACCTTC.